The 11 T cell receptor beta chains listed next were all sequenced from one sample in a study of blood T cells in healthy people across ages (dated by TCRdb to between 2014 and 2016). Library preparation was by 5' RACE. A second PCR of roughly 7 to 11 cycles was performed with a sample-barcoded 5' primer and a J-beta primer mix. TCRdb applied fastp at Q25 and MiXCR to the public reads, then kept only in-frame beta chains. One record per CDR3 amino acid sequence lists the most common genes and DNA. Recorded for this sample are roughly 1.9 million distinct CDR3 sequences; about 39% of them occurred a single time. The ten largest clones capture roughly 24% of the sample. Sample: blood. The origin of the receptors is a human donor in good health.

This clonotype was detected a few times. J is TRBJ2-1 and V is TRBV28; TRBD2 is a possible D gene (6 bases). The germline gives CDR1 MDHEN, CDR2 SYDVKM. CDR3 length: 13 residues. V lost 10 bases to trimming and J lost 2 bases, with 12 bases between them. The CDR3 bases are TGTGCCATCCTCGGGGGTCCCTACAATGAGCAGTTCTTC. This gives the protein CAILGGPYNEQFF.

This chain links TRBV6-2 or TRBV6-3 with TRBJ1-5, with TRBD1 as a possible D gene (5 bases). Germline assignment: CDR1 MNHEY and CDR2 SVGEGT. V lost 6 bases and J 6 bases, leaving 18 bases between the germline ends. The CDR3 extends over 15 amino acids. CDR3 amino acids: CASSLRLIQGQPQHF. The DNA for the CDR3 is TGTGCCAGCAGCCTACGCCTTATCCAGGGTCAGCCCCAGCATTTT.

This chain joins TRBV27 and TRBJ2-6; D is ambiguous. There are 12 residues in the CDR3. Germline-derived CDR1 and CDR2 are MNHEY and SMNVEV (reference sequence). The CDR3 DNA follows: TGTGCTGCCTCCGGTGGGGCCAACGTCCTGACTTTC. Protein product: CAASGGANVLTF. Variable domain in full (rest from reference TRBV27 and TRBJ2-6): EAQVTQNPRYLITVTGKKLTVTCSQNMNHEYMSWYRQDPGLGLRQIYYSMNVEVTDKGDVPEGYKVSRKEKRNFPLILESPSPNQTSLYFCAASGGANVLTFGAGSRLTVL.

The chain uses TRBV6-5 and TRBJ1-2; 7 nucleotides agree with TRBD1. The CDR3 contains 13 residues. The junction had 2 bases not matched to a gene; V was cut back by 1 base and J by 6 bases. CDR1 and CDR2 from the germline V gene are MNHEY and SVGAGI. The CDR3 nucleotides are TGTGCCAGCAGTTACTATGGGACAGATGGCTACACCTTC. It yields the protein CASSYYGTDGYTF.

This clonotype was observed a few times. The rearrangement links TRBV6-5 to TRBJ2-5; 11 bases map to TRBD2. The CDR3 has 16 amino acids. Germline V CDR1 and CDR2: MNHEY, SVGAGI. The trim removed 5 bases at V and 2 bases at J, leaving 7 bases unmatched. The CDR3 loop reads CASSHIAGGRQETQYF. In nucleotides, the CDR3 is TGTGCCAGCAGTCATATAGCGGGGGGGCGTCAAGAGACCCAGTACTTC.

Concerning this clonotype itself: The CDR3 ends on some other residue instead of the conserved phenylalanine or tryptophan, so this is likely a read error. The J gene is TRBJ2-5, the V gene TRBV20-1; D perhaps matches TRBD1 (6 bases). The CDR3 is 15 amino acids. Per germline, CDR1 DFQATT and CDR2 SNEGSKA (reference sequence). CDR3 amino acids: CSARDPRGSQETQYI. As DNA, the CDR3 is TGCAGCGCTAGAGATCCGAGGGGGTCCCAAGAGACCCAGTACATC.

The chain recombines TRBV12-5 with TRBJ2-1, with D unclear. Looked up from germline, CDR1 is LGHNT and CDR2 is FRNRAP. The CDR3 is 12 residues long. Trimming cost V 2 bases and J 9 bases, with 8 bases left between them. The CDR3 sequence is CASGLPRLEQFF. The CDR3 nucleotides are TGTGCTAGTGGTTTGCCCAGGCTTGAGCAGTTCTTC.

The chain combines TRBV20-1 with TRBJ2-1; D may correspond to TRBD1 or TRBD2 (6 bases each). Trimming took 6 bases from V and 6 from J, leaving 15 bases between them. CDR3 length: 13 amino acids. The germline gives CDR1 DFQATT, CDR2 SNEGSKA (reference sequence). The CDR3 here is CSASRGGGNEQFF. In DNA, the CDR3 is TGCAGTGCCAGCCGAGGAGGGGGCAATGAGCAGTTCTTC.

This clonotype was detected once. The genes are TRBV20-1 and TRBJ2-1; D is possibly TRBD2 (5 bases). CDR1 DFQATT and CDR2 SNEGSKA come from the germline V gene (reference sequence). V lost 1 base to trimming and J lost 5 bases, with 9 bases between them. CDR3 length equals 13 residues. CDR3 loop: CSARGRVDNEQFF. As DNA, the CDR3 is TGCAGTGCTAGAGGGCGGGTGGACAATGAGCAGTTCTTC.

The CDR3 reads CASTPGQDGEQYF. CDR3 sequence (DNA): TGTGCCAGCACCCCCGGACAGGACGGGGAGCAGTACTTC. The genes are TRBV13 and TRBJ2-7; 7 bases are a match to TRBD1. This CDR3 region has 13 residues. J was trimmed by 7 bases and V by 7 bases; bases with no gene match: 10. In germline, CDR1 is PRHDT, CDR2 FYEKMQ (reference sequence).

In its sample, this clonotype was seen a few times. The chain employs TRBV6-4 and TRBJ1-2; D possibly corresponds to TRBD1 (5 bases). The CDR3 has 15 residues. The V end lost 6 bases, the J end lost 3 bases, and 17 bases lay between the germline ends. The germline CDR1 and CDR2 sequences are MRHNA and SNTAGT. The CDR3 nucleotides are TGTGCCAGCAGGAGGTACGGGGGAGATGACTATGGCTACACCTTC. Its translation is CASRRYGGDDYGYTF.